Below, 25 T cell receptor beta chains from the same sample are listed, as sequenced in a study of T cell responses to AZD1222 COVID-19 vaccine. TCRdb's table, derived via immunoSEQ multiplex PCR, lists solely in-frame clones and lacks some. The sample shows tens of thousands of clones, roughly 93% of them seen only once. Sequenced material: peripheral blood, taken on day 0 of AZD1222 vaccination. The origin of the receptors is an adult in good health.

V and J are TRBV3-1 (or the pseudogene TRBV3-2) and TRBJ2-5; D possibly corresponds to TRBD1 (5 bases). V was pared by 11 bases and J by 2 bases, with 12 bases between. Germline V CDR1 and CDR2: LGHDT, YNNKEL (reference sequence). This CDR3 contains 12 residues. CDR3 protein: CAATSGQETQYF. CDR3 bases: TGTGCCGCCACTTCAGGGCAAGAGACCCAGTACTTC.

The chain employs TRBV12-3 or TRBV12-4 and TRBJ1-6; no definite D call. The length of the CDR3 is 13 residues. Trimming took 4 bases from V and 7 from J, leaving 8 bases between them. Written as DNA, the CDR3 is TGTGCCAGCAGTTCTTGGACCAATTCACCCCTCCACTTT. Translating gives CASSSWTNSPLHF.

In DNA form, the CDR3 reads TGTGACGACAGGGTCCAAGAGACCCAGTACTTC. It is translated as CDDRVQETQYF. This rearrangement joins TRBV19 to TRBJ2-5; 7 bases map to TRBD1. The CDR3 length is 11 residues. Germline CDR1 is LNHDA and CDR2 is SQIVND (reference sequence).

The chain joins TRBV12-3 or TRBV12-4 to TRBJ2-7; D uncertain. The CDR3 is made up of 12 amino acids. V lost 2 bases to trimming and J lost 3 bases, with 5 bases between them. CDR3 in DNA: TGTGCCAGCAGTTTATCCGTCTACGAGCAGTACTTC. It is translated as CASSLSVYEQYF.

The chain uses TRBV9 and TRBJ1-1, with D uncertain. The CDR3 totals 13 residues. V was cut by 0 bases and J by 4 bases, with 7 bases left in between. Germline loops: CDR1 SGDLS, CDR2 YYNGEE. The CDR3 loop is CASSVDWRTEAFF. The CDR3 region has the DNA TGTGCCAGCAGCGTAGATTGGCGCACTGAAGCTTTCTTT. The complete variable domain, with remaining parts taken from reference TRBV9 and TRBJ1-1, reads DSGVTQTPKHLITATGQRVTLRCSPRSGDLSVYWYQQSLDQGLQFLIQYYNGEERAKGNILERFSAQQFPDLHSELNLSSLELGDSALYFCASSVDWRTEAFFGQGTRLTVV.

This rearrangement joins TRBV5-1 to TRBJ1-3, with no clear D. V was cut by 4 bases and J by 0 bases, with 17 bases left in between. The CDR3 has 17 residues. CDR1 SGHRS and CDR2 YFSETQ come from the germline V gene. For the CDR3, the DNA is TGCGCCAGCAGCCCTTACTTCTCCTTAGACTCTGGAAACACCATATATTTT. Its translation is CASSPYFSLDSGNTIYF.

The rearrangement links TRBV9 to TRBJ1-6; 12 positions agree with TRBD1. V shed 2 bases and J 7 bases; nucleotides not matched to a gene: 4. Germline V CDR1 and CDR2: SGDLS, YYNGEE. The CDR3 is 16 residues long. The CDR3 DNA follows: TGTGCCAGCAGCGTGGGGACAGGGGGCGGCAATTCACCCCTCCACTTT. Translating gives CASSVGTGGGNSPLHF.

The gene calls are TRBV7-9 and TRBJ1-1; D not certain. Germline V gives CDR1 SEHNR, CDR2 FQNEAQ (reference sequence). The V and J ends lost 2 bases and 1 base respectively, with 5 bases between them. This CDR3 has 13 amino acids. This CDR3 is CASSLYPNTEAFF. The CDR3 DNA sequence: TGTGCCAGCAGCTTATACCCGAACACTGAAGCTTTCTTT. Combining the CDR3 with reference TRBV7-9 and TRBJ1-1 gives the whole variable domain DTGVSQNPRHKITKRGQNVTFRCDPISEHNRLYWYRQTLGQGPEFLTYFQNEAQLEKSRLLSDRFSAERPKGSFSTLEIQRTEQGDSAMYLCASSLYPNTEAFFGQGTRLTVV.

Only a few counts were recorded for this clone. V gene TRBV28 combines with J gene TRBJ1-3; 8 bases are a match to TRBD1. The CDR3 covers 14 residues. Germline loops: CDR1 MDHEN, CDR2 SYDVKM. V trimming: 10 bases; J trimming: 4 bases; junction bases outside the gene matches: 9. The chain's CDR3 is CATTPGGAGNTIYF. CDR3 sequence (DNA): TGTGCCACCACACCAGGGGGCGCCGGAAACACCATATATTTT.

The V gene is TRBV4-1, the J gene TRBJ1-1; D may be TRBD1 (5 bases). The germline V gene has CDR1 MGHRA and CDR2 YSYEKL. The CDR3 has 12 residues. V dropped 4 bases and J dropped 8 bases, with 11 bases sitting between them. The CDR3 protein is CASSRGTGEAFF. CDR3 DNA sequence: TGCGCCAGCAGCCGCGGGACCGGAGAAGCTTTCTTT.

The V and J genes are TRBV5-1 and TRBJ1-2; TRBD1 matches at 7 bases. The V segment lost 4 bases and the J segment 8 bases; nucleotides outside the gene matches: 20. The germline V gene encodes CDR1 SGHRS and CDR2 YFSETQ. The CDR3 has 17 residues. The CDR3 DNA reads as TGCGCCAGCAGCAGGGTCGGTAAGGACAGGAGTTTTTCGGGCTACACCTTC. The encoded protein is CASSRVGKDRSFSGYTF.

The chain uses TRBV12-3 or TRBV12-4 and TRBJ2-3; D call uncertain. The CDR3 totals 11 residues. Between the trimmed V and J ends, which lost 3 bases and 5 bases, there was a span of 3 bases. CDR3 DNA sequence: TGTGCCAGCAGTTTTGGAGATACGCAGTATTTT. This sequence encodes CASSFGDTQYF.

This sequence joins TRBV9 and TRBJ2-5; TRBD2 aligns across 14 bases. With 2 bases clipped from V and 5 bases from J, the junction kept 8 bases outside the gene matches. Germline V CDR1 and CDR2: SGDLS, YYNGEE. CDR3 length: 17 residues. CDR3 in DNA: TGTGCCAGCAGCGTTGGGACTAGCGGGGGCAGGGAGGAGACCCAGTACTTC. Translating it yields CASSVGTSGGREETQYF.

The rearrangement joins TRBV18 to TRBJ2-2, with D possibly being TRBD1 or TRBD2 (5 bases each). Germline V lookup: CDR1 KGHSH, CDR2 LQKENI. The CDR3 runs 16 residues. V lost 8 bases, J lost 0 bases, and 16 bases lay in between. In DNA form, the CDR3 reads TGTGCCAGCCGAGGGCTGGGGACCACGAACACCGGGGAGCTGTTTTTT. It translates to CASRGLGTTNTGELFF.

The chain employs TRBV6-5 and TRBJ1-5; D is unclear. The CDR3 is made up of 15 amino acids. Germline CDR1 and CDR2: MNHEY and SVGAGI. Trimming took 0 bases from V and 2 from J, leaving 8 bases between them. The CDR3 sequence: CASSYSKAGNQPQHF. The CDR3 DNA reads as TGTGCCAGCAGTTACTCGAAGGCAGGCAATCAGCCCCAGCATTTT.

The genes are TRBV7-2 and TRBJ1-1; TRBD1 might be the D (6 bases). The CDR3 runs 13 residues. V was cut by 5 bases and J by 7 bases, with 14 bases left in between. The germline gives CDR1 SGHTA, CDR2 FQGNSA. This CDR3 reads CASSTRTAIEAFF. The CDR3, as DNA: TGTGCCAGCAGCACCAGGACAGCCATTGAAGCTTTCTTT.

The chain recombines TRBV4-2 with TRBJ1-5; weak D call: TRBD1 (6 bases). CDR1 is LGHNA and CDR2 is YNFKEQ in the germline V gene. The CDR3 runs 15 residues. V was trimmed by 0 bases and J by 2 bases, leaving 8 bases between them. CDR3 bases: TGTGCCAGCAGCCAAGAAAACAGGGGCAATCAGCCCCAGCATTTT. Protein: CASSQENRGNQPQHF.

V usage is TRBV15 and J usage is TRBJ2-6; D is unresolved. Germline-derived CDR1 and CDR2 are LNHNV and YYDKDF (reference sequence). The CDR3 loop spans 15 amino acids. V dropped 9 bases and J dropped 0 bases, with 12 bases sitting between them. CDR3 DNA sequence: TGTGCCACTCTGGACCGGAACTCTGGGGCCAACGTCCTGACTTTC. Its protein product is CATLDRNSGANVLTF.

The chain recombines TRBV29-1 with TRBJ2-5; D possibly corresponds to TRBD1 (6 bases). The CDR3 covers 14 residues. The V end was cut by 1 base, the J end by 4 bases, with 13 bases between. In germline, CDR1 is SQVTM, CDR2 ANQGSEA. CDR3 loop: CSVEGAGAGETQYF. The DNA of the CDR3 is TGCAGCGTTGAAGGGGCAGGGGCCGGAGAGACCCAGTACTTC.

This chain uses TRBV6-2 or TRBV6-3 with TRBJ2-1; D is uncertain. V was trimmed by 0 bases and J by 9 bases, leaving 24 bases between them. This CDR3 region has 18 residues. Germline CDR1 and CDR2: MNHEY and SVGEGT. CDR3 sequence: CASSYSPPSTGRSVEQFF. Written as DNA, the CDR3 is TGTGCCAGCAGTTACTCGCCGCCCTCGACTGGCAGGTCGGTTGAGCAGTTCTTC.

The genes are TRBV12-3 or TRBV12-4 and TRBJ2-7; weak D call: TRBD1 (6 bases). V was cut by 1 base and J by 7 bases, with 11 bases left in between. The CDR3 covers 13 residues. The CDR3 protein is CASSLGAGVEQYF. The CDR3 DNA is TGTGCCAGCAGTTTAGGGGCAGGGGTTGAGCAGTACTTC.

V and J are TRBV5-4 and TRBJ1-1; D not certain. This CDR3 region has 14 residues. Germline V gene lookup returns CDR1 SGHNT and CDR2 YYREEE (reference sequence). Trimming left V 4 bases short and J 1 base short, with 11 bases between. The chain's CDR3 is CASSPGGENTEAFF. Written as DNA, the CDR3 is TGTGCCAGCAGCCCCGGCGGGGAGAACACTGAAGCTTTCTTT. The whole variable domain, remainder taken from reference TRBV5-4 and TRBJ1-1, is ETGVTQSPTHLIKTRGQQVTLRCSSQSGHNTVSWYQQALGQGPQFIFQYYREEENGRGNFPPRFSGLQFPNYSSELNVNALELDDSALYLCASSPGGENTEAFFGQGTRLTVV.

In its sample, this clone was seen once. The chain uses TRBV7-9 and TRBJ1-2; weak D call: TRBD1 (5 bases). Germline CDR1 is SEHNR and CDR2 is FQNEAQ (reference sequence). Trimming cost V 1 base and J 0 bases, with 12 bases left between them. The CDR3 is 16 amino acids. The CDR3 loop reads CASSLGEGRPNYGYTF. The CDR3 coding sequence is TGTGCCAGCAGCTTAGGAGAGGGGCGGCCTAACTATGGCTACACCTTC.

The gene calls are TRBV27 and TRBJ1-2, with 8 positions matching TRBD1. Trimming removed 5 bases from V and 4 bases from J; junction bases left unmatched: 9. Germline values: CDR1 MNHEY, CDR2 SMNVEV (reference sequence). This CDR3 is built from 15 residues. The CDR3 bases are TGTGCCAGCAGTGTACGACAGGGGCCTGCCTATGGCTACACCTTC. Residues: CASSVRQGPAYGYTF.

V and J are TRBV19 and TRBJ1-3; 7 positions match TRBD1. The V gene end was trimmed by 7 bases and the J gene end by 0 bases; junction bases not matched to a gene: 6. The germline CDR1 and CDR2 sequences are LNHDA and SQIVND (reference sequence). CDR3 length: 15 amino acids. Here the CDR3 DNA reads TGTGCCAGTAAGGGACAGACTGGCTCTGGAAACACCATATATTTT. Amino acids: CASKGQTGSGNTIYF.